These 22 T cell receptor beta chains were all obtained from the same sample, sequenced in a study of blood T cell repertoires in COVID-19. This table comes from immunoSEQ multiplex PCR, and its TCRdb copy is limited to in-frame clones, with some not included. The sample has over 130,000 clones, over 65% seen once. The material sequenced was peripheral blood. All receptors derive from a man in his forties or fifties with acute or convalescent COVID-19.

The DNA for the CDR3 is TGTGCCAGCAGCTCCTCCGGCTCTGGAAACACCATATATTTT. Translating it yields CASSSSGSGNTIYF. The chain recombines TRBV21-1 with TRBJ1-3. TRBV21-1 corresponds to a pseudogene. The CDR3 length is 14 residues.

CDR3 bases: TGTGCCAGCAGCCCGGCGGGACTAGCGGGGGGTAATGAGCAGTTCTTC. Amino acids: CASSPAGLAGGNEQFF. This chain uses TRBV5-4 with TRBJ2-1; 15 positions agree with TRBD2. This CDR3 has 16 residues. Germline CDR1 and CDR2: SGHNT and YYREEE (reference sequence). After removal of 4 bases from V and 7 bases from J, the junction contained 6 bases not matched to a gene.

The rearrangement uses TRBV18 and TRBJ1-3; TRBD1 agrees at 8 bases. Trimming cost V 6 bases and J 3 bases; bases outside gene matches: 7. Germline V CDR1 and CDR2: KGHSH, LQKENI. The CDR3 has 15 residues. For the CDR3, the DNA is TGTGCCAGCTCCTACGGACAGGGAGGTGGAAACACCATATATTTT. Its translation is CASSYGQGGGNTIYF.

V gene TRBV27 combines with J gene TRBJ2-1, with 12 bases that match TRBD2. Germline assignment: CDR1 MNHEY and CDR2 SMNVEV (reference sequence). The J segment lost 8 bases and the V segment lost 6 bases, leaving 11 bases of the junction unmatched. This CDR3 is 16 amino acids long. The DNA of the CDR3 is TGTGCCAGCAGCTCCCCGACTAGCGGGGGTGCAGATGAGCAGTTCTTC. Encoded protein: CASSSPTSGGADEQFF.

To note about this clone: Distinct nucleotide sequences in the sample also encode this CDR3. CDR3: CASSLGQGAEKLFF. The CDR3 coding sequence is TGTGCCAGCAGCTTGGGACAGGGGGCTGAAAAACTGTTTTTT. This chain connects TRBV11-2 to TRBJ1-4; TRBD1 matches at 12 bases. After removal of 3 bases from V and 7 bases from J, the junction contained 0 bases not matched to a gene. This CDR3 is 14 amino acids long. Looked up from germline, CDR1 is SGHAT and CDR2 is FQNNGV.

In its sample, this clone was seen once. The V call is TRBV3-1 (or the pseudogene TRBV3-2), the J call TRBJ2-5; TRBD2 is a possible D gene (5 bases). CDR1 and CDR2 (germline): LGHDT, YNNKEL (reference sequence). V was shortened by 8 bases and J by 5 bases, with 9 bases between the two germline ends. This CDR3 comprises 11 residues. CDR3 loop: CASASRETQYF. In DNA, the CDR3 is TGTGCCAGCGCTAGCCGCGAGACCCAGTACTTC.

V gene TRBV15 combines with J gene TRBJ1-1; no reliable D call. The CDR3 has 15 amino acids. In germline, CDR1 is LNHNV, CDR2 YYDKDF (reference sequence). Trimming cost V 0 bases and J 2 bases, with 10 bases left between them. CDR3 protein: CATSRDVQFNTEAFF. The CDR3 region has the DNA TGTGCCACCAGCAGAGATGTTCAGTTTAACACTGAAGCTTTCTTT.

Judged by abundance, this clone is medium-sized. The chain carries TRBV19 and TRBJ2-5; 7 bases line up with TRBD2. The germline V gene has CDR1 LNHDA and CDR2 SQIVND (reference sequence). V trimming: 6 bases; J trimming: 1 base; junction bases outside the gene matches: 8. The CDR3 consists of 15 residues. The CDR3 DNA reads as TGTGCCAGTAGCCGCGGGGGTTCCGGCCAAGAGACCCAGTACTTC. It specifies CASSRGGSGQETQYF. The full variable domain, in which reference TRBV19 and TRBJ2-5 provide the parts outside the CDR3, is DGGITQSPKYLFRKEGQNVTLSCEQNLNHDAMYWYRQDPGQGLRLIYYSQIVNDFQKGDIAEGYSVSREKKESFPLTVTSAQKNPTAFYLCASSRGGSGQETQYFGPGTRLLVL.

The chain links TRBV18 to TRBJ2-3, with D perhaps matching TRBD2 (6 bases). V lost 6 bases and J lost 5, with 12 bases in between. The germline V gene encodes CDR1 KGHSH and CDR2 LQKENI. The length of the CDR3 is 13 residues. The CDR3: CASSPTSLDTQYF. For the CDR3, the DNA is TGTGCCAGCTCCCCGACTAGTTTAGATACGCAGTATTTT.

This chain uses TRBV6-6 with TRBJ2-5, with D possibly matching TRBD1 (6 bases). The germline V and J ends were trimmed by 6 bases and 8 bases, with 16 bases remaining between them. The germline CDR1 and CDR2 sequences are MNHNY and SVGAGI (reference sequence). The CDR3 loop spans 13 amino acids. CDR3: CASSLTKDSTQYF. The CDR3 region has the DNA TGTGCCAGCAGCCTAACCAAGGACAGTACCCAGTACTTC.

The rearrangement links TRBV5-5 to TRBJ2-2; TRBD2 agrees at 7 bases. There are 14 residues in the CDR3. Trimming cost V 4 bases and J 7 bases; bases outside gene matches: 7. Germline V gene lookup returns CDR1 SGHKS and CDR2 YYEKEE (reference sequence). The CDR3: CASSGLVRGGELFF. The CDR3 nucleotides are TGTGCCAGCAGCGGACTAGTTCGGGGCGGGGAGCTGTTTTTT.

The sample holds a few counts of this clone. The rearrangement joins TRBV2 to TRBJ2-2; D is undetermined. This CDR3 contains 11 residues. The germline gives CDR1 SNHLY, CDR2 FYNNEI. V lost 5 bases, J lost 5 bases, and 3 bases lay in between. The CDR3 protein is CASSSTGELFF. The CDR3 DNA reads TGTGCCAGCAGTTCAACCGGGGAGCTGTTTTTT.

This sequence joins TRBV6-6 and TRBJ1-2; a weak D match, TRBD1 (6 bases). The germline V gene encodes CDR1 MNHNY and CDR2 SVGAGI (reference sequence). Deletions cut 5 bases from V and 6 bases from J, with 13 bases between. The CDR3 contains 13 residues. CDR3 protein: CASSAGRGDGYTF. The CDR3 region has the DNA TGTGCCAGCAGTGCCGGCAGGGGTGATGGCTACACCTTC.

The chain couples TRBV28 to TRBJ2-3, with 7 bases that match TRBD2. Germline V gene data show CDR1 as MDHEN and CDR2 as SYDVKM. The CDR3 spans 15 residues. V trimming: 9 bases; J trimming: 2 bases; junction bases outside the gene matches: 11. The CDR3 spells CASSPPSGLTDTQYF. Written as DNA, the CDR3 is TGTGCCAGTAGTCCACCTAGCGGACTCACAGATACGCAGTATTTT.

The V and J genes are TRBV19 and TRBJ2-1; D not certain. Trimming left V 4 bases short and J 4 bases short, with 8 bases between. This CDR3 has 13 residues. Germline V gene sequence: CDR1 LNHDA, CDR2 SQIVND (reference sequence). The CDR3 sequence is CASSNQDYNEQFF. DNA of the CDR3: TGTGCCAGTAGTAATCAGGATTACAATGAGCAGTTCTTC.

This clone occurred once. This rearrangement joins TRBV5-1 to TRBJ2-2, with 8 bases fitting TRBD2. This CDR3 region has 18 residues. V gave up 2 bases and J gave up 7 bases; unmatched junction bases: 16. Germline CDR1 SGHRS, CDR2 YFSETQ. The CDR3 spells CASSLSPPARGAVGELFF. CDR3 nucleotides: TGCGCCAGCAGCTTAAGTCCCCCGGCGCGGGGGGCTGTCGGGGAGCTGTTTTTT.

This clone was detected only a few times. CDR3 sequence (DNA): TGTGCCAGCAGTGAAGGCTGGGGGGGAGCGCCCCTCCACTTT. Protein product: CASSEGWGGAPLHF. This chain links TRBV6-1 with TRBJ1-6; a possible D gene is TRBD1 (5 bases). The CDR3 is 14 amino acids. Trimming left V 1 base short and J 13 bases short, with 14 bases between. Looked up from germline, CDR1 is MNHNS and CDR2 is SASEGT.

This clone was recorded at least ten times. Other nucleotide sequences in the sample specify the same CDR3. CDR3 region: CASSRTGGQPQHF. The CDR3 DNA reads TGTGCCAGCAGCAGGACAGGAGGTCAGCCCCAGCATTTT. The chain couples TRBV12-3 or TRBV12-4 to TRBJ1-5; 7 nucleotides line up with TRBD1. V was clipped by 6 bases and J by 6 bases; unmatched bases: 5. There are 13 residues in the CDR3.

This clone was detected only a few times. This chain joins TRBV24-1 and TRBJ1-2; a weak D match, TRBD1 (6 bases). V was clipped by 3 bases and J by 8 bases, with 15 bases between them. The CDR3 length is 14 residues. Germline V gene data show CDR1 as KGHDR and CDR2 as SFDVKD. The CDR3 DNA sequence: TGTGCCACCAGTGATGGGGTGACAGGCGACGGCTACACCTTC. It translates to CATSDGVTGDGYTF.

The chain links TRBV30 to TRBJ1-1; no definite D call. From germline, CDR1 is GTSNPN and CDR2 SVGIG (reference sequence). The V end lost 2 bases, the J end lost 6 bases, and 10 bases lay between the germline ends. The CDR3 runs to 12 residues. The CDR3 here is CAWSRRGPEAFF. The CDR3 DNA follows: TGTGCCTGGAGTAGGAGAGGGCCTGAAGCTTTCTTT.

This chain links TRBV18 with TRBJ2-1; D not resolved. CDR1 and CDR2 (germline): KGHSH, LQKENI. Trimming pared 1 base from V and 8 bases from J, leaving 12 bases between. This CDR3 region has 14 residues. CDR3 nucleotides: TGTGCCAGCTCACCACTTGTCCTCCGAGATGAGCAGTTCTTC. Protein: CASSPLVLRDEQFF. Full variable domain (missing parts from reference TRBV18 and TRBJ2-1): NAGVMQNPRHLVRRRGQEARLRCSPMKGHSHVYWYRQLPEEGLKFMVYLQKENIIDESGMPKERFSAEFPKEGPSILRIQQVVRGDSAAYFCASSPLVLRDEQFFGPGTRLTVL.

In this sample, this clone turned up once. V and J are TRBV30 and TRBJ1-2, with 7 positions matching TRBD1. Germline V gives CDR1 GTSNPN, CDR2 SVGIG (reference sequence). Losses at the gene ends were 2 bases for V and 4 bases for J; bases not matched to a gene: 7. The CDR3 extends over 14 amino acids. For the CDR3, the DNA is TGTGCCTGGAGTACCGGGACAGCGGTCTATGGCTACACCTTC. Its protein is CAWSTGTAVYGYTF.